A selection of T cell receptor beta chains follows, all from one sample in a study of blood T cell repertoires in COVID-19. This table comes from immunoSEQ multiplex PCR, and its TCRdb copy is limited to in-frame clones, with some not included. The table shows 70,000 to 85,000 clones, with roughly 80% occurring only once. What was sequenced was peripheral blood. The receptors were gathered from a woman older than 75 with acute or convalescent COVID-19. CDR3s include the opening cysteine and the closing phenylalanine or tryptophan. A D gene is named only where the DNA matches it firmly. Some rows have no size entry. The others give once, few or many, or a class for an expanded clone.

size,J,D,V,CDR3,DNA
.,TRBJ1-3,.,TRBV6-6,CASSYSTGTGNTIYF,TGTGCCAGCAGTTACTCTACAGGGACTGGAAACACCATATATTTT
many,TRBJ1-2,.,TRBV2,CASSEGDTYGYTF,TGTGCCAGCAGTGAAGGGGACACCTATGGCTACACCTTC
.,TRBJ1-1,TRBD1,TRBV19,CASIIGTAEAFF,TGTGCCAGTATTATCGGGACAGCTGAAGCTTTCTTT
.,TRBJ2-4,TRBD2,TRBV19,CASSVGLAGGEAKNIQYF,TGTGCCAGTAGTGTAGGACTAGCGGGGGGGGAAGCCAAAAACATTCAGTACTTC
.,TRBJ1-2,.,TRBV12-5,CASGLVRAGGWTEPKHGYTF,TGTGCTAGTGGTTTGGTACGCGCGGGTGGTTGGACAGAACCCAAGCATGGCTACACCTTC
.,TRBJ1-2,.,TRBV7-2,CASSLARVIANYGYTF,TGTGCCAGCAGCTTAGCCCGAGTCATAGCTAACTATGGCTACACCTTC
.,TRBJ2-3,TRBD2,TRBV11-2,CASSRMSGGGNTDTQYF,TGTGCCAGCAGCCGCATGAGTGGCGGGGGGAACACAGATACGCAGTATTTT
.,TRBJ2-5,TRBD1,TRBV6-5,CASSKGTAQETQYF,TGTGCCAGCAGTAAGGGGACAGCTCAAGAGACCCAGTACTTC
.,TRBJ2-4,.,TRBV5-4,CASSIGSRQTQYF,TGTGCCAGCAGCATCGGCTCGAGGCAGACTCAGTACTTC
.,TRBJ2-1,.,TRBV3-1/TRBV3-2,CASSQGAAGGPHNEQFF,TGTGCCAGCAGCCAAGGGGCGGCCGGGGGGCCACACAATGAGCAGTTCTTC
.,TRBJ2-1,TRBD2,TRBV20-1,CSASTGTRVIPEQFF,TGCAGTGCTAGTACCGGGACTAGAGTTATTCCTGAGCAGTTCTTC
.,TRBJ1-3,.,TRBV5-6,CASSLGGLGGNTIYF,TGTGCCAGCAGCCTAGGAGGCTTGGGTGGAAACACCATATATTTT
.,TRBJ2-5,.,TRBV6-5,CASRAPGKETQYF,TGTGCCAGTCGCGCCCCGGGGAAGGAGACCCAGTACTTC
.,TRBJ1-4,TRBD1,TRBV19,CASNPGGQGREKLFF,TGTGCCAGTAACCCGGGGGGACAGGGCCGTGAAAAACTGTTTTTT
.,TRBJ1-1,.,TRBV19,CASTGGAWTEAFF,TGTGCCAGTACGGGGGGGGCTTGGACTGAAGCTTTCTTT
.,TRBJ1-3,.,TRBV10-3,CAYQGIGNTIYF,TGTGCCTACCAGGGGATCGGAAACACCATATATTTT
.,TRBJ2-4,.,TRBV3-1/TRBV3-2,CASSPVQNIQYF,TGTGCCAGCAGCCCAGTCCAAAACATTCAGTACTTC
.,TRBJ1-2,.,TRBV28,CASSSHGGFQNGYTF,TGTGCCAGCAGTTCGCACGGAGGCTTCCAGAATGGCTACACCTTC
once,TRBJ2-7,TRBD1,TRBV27,CASSLTGEAYEQYF,TGTGCCAGCAGTTTGACAGGGGAAGCCTACGAGCAGTACTTC
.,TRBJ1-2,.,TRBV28,CASSGWGPGDYGYTF,TGTGCCAGCAGTGGATGGGGCCCAGGTGACTATGGCTACACCTTC
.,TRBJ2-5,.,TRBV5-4,CASSLGGQETQYF,TGTGCCAGCAGCTTGGGAGGGCAAGAGACCCAGTACTTC
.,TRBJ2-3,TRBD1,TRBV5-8,CASRDPGTGGIDTQYF,TGTGCCAGCAGAGATCCCGGGACAGGGGGTATAGATACGCAGTATTTT
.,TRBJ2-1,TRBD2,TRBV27,CASSLTSGGARPEQFF,TGTGCCAGCAGCTTGACTAGCGGGGGGGCAAGACCTGAGCAGTTCTTC
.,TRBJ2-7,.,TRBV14,CASSQVAGKTYEQYF,TGTGCCAGCAGCCAAGTGGCAGGGAAAACCTACGAGCAGTACTTC
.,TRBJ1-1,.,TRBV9,CASSVGTGMNTEAFF,TGTGCCAGCAGCGTCGGCACAGGGATGAACACTGAAGCTTTCTTT
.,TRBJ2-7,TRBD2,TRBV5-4,CASSQAGQGPYEQYF,TGTGCCAGCAGCCAAGCGGGGCAGGGTCCCTACGAGCAGTACTTC
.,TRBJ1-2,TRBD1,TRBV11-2,CASSLTGTGKGYTF,TGTGCCAGCAGCCTAACAGGGACAGGGAAGGGCTACACCTTC
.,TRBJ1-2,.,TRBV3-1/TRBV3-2,CASSQARGSGGYTF,TGTGCCAGCAGCCAAGCCCGGGGAAGTGGTGGCTACACCTTC
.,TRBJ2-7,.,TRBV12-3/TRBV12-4,CASGGTGPYEQYF,TGTGCCTCCGGGGGGACAGGACCCTACGAGCAGTACTTC
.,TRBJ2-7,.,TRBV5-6,CASSLVRDTVRYF,TGTGCCAGCAGCTTGGTACGGGACACCGTCCGGTACTTC
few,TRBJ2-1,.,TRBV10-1,CASSGGSNNEQFF,TGCGCCAGCAGTGGGGGCAGTAACAATGAGCAGTTCTTC
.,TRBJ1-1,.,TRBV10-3,CAISYRVSSNTEAFF,TGTGCCATCAGTTACAGGGTTAGTTCGAACACTGAAGCTTTCTTT
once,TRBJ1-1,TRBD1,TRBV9,CASSVTGEWRNTEAFF,TGTGCCAGCAGCGTGACAGGGGAGTGGCGGAACACTGAAGCTTTCTTT
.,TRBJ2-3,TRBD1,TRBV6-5,CASSNRGLADTQYF,TGTGCCAGCAGTAACAGGGGATTAGCAGATACGCAGTATTTT
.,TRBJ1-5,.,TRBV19,CASSTRRGSTGGGNQPQHF,TGTGCCAGTAGTACCCGCCGCGGGTCTACCGGGGGGGGCAATCAGCCCCAGCATTTT
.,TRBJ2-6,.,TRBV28,CASSLGHGRSGANVLTF,TGTGCCAGCAGTTTAGGACACGGACGGTCTGGGGCCAACGTCCTGACTTTC
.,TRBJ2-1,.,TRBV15,CATSREGNRAAGEQFF,TGTGCCACCAGCAGAGAAGGGAACAGGGCCGCGGGTGAGCAGTTCTTC
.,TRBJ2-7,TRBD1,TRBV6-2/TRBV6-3,CASSYRQGPGNEQYF,TGTGCCAGCAGTTACAGACAGGGACCTGGGAACGAGCAGTACTTC
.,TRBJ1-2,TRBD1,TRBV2,CASSERRTGGGYTF,TGTGCCAGCAGTGAAAGGAGGACAGGCGGCGGCTACACCTTC
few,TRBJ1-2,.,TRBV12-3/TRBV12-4,CASSGASYGYTF,TGTGCCAGCAGTGGGGCGTCCTATGGCTACACCTTC
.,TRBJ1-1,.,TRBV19,CASSSNGQILNTEAFF,TGTGCCAGTAGCTCCAACGGACAGATTTTGAACACTGAAGCTTTCTTT
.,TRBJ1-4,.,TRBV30,CAWREVQGVQEKLFF,TGTGCCTGGAGGGAAGTACAGGGCGTTCAAGAAAAACTGTTTTTT
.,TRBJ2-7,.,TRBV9,CASSSSLGREQYF,TGTGCCAGCAGCTCCAGCTTGGGGCGCGAGCAGTACTTC
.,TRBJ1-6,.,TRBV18,CASSITQGPDSPLHF,TGTGCCAGCTCAATAACACAGGGCCCCGATTCACCCCTCCACTTT
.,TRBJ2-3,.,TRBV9,CASGGLYTQYF,TGTGCCAGCGGGGGCCTCTATACGCAGTATTTT
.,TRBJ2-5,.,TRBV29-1,CSVDRGSHGETQYF,TGCAGCGTTGACAGGGGTAGTCATGGAGAGACCCAGTACTTC
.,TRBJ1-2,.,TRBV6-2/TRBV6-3,CASSHPQNYGYTF,TGTGCCAGCAGTCACCCGCAGAACTATGGCTACACCTTC
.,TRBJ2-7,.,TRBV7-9,CASSIWVADPFIHEQYF,TGTGCCAGCAGTATCTGGGTAGCGGACCCTTTCATCCACGAGCAGTACTTC
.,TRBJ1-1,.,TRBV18,CASSIQTSWNTEAFF,TGTGCCAGCTCAATTCAGACAAGCTGGAACACTGAAGCTTTCTTT
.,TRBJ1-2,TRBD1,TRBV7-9,CASRQGFYGYTF,TGTGCCAGCAGACAGGGGTTCTATGGCTACACCTTC
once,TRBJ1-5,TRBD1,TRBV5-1,CASSLGQGGGNQPQHF,TGCGCCAGCAGCTTGGGACAGGGAGGAGGCAATCAGCCCCAGCATTTT
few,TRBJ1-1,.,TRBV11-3,CASSSHHDGGNTEAFF,TGTGCCAGCAGCTCCCACCACGACGGGGGAAACACTGAAGCTTTCTTT
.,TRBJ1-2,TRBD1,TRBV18,CASSKKEGAMGGYTF,TGTGCCAGCTCAAAAAAAGAGGGGGCAATGGGCGGCTACACCTTC
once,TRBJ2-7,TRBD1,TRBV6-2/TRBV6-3,CASSPTGTGGPYEQYF,TGTGCCAGCAGCCCTACCGGGACAGGGGGCCCCTACGAGCAGTACTTC